This T cell receptor beta chain was obtained from a study of blood T cell repertoires in COVID-19. Between the trimmed V and J ends, which lost 0 bases and 1 base, there was a span of 6 bases. The CDR3 contains 14 residues. Germline assignment: CDR1 MNHEY and CDR2 SVGAGI. Repertoires were generated with immunoSEQ multiplex PCR, while TCRdb's copy carries only in-frame clones and drops some. Seen here are roughly 250,000 clones, about 79% observed once, and the top ten hold approximately 10%. This rearrangement joins TRBV6-5 to TRBJ2-5; D remains unclear. This clonotype originated in a woman over 75 with acute or convalescent COVID-19. Sequenced sample: peripheral blood. Written as DNA, the CDR3 is TGTGCCAGCAGTTACTCGACACTCCAAGAGACCCAGTACTTC. Amino acids: CASSYSTLQETQYF.